This entry describes one TCR beta chain. This sample was taken from a study of blood T cell repertoires in COVID-19. Looking at the study overall: The United States, Italy and Spain were the sources of the acute and convalescent COVID-19 samples. T cells, B-cell-depleted T cells, or PBMCs supplied cDNA or gDNA.

The authors' processing: Estimation of nucleated cell counts relied on the amplification of reference gene primers. TCRdb's copy holds only in-frame clones and misses some; the assay was immunoSEQ multiplex PCR. Clone size and V and J calls were adopted from that table, with D and trimming inferred from the DNA. Found here are about 24,000 clones, around 86% of them singletons; the top ten hold around 25%. With V trimmed by 10 bases and J by 6 bases, 9 bases remained unmatched. The germline V gene encodes CDR1 MDHEN and CDR2 SYDVKM. The CDR3 has 14 residues. The chain recombines TRBV28 with TRBJ1-5; TRBD1 matches at 10 bases. This TCR was recovered from a human donor with active COVID-19. The donor label of this sample is uncertain. The sequencing input was peripheral blood. DNA of the CDR3: TGTGCCACCCTAGGGACAGGGGACAGTCAGCCCCAGCATTTT. Protein sequence: CATLGTGDSQPQHF.